The source of this TCR beta chain is a study of STAT5B mutations in CD4+ large granular lymphocyte leukemia. Overall study: Among healthy donors, a particular HLA allele went with more CDR3 'QG' motifs.

Under the authors' procedure: Lowest detectable productive clonotype frequency was 2.59 x 10-5. Only in-frame clones appear in the TCRdb table, and some are missing; sequencing was by immunoSEQ multiplex PCR. V, J and clone size reflect that table, while D and trimming were determined from the DNA. Of tens of thousands of clones listed, about 78% are singletons. This sequence was found in a human donor in good health. The source material was CD4+ T cells from blood buffy coats.

CDR3 bases: TGTGCCAGTAGTATAGATGGGGCCTCTGGGGCCAACGTCCTGACTTTC. This gives the protein CASSIDGASGANVLTF. The chain carries TRBV19 and TRBJ2-6; D is possibly TRBD1 (5 bases). Germline V CDR1 and CDR2: LNHDA, SQIVND (reference sequence). CDR3 size: 16 residues. With 0 bases removed from V and 0 bases from J, the gap between germline ends came to 6 bases. Full variable domain (outside the CDR3, taken from reference TRBV19 and TRBJ2-6): DGGITQSPKYLFRKEGQNVTLSCEQNLNHDAMYWYRQDPGQGLRLIYYSQIVNDFQKGDIAEGYSVSREKKESFPLTVTSAQKNPTAFYLCASSIDGASGANVLTFGAGSRLTVL.